What follows are 21 T cell receptor beta chains derived from one specimen sequenced in a study of cytomegalovirus exposure and HLA in healthy donors. PCR involved 60 Vbeta and 13 Jbeta primers. Profiling relied on immunoSEQ multiplex PCR, and the TCRdb table lists in-frame clones only, not all of them. The sample shows 100,000 or so clones, around 80% of them seen only once. The sample taken for sequencing was PBMCs. These receptors all come from a male donor in good health and CMV-seronegative.

The V call is TRBV27, the J call TRBJ1-5; D is ambiguous. The CDR3 has 14 amino acids. Germline lookup yields CDR1 MNHEY and CDR2 SMNVEV (reference sequence). The germline V and J ends were trimmed by 2 bases and 3 bases, with 8 bases remaining between them. The CDR3 DNA sequence: TGTGCCAGCAGTTTAGCAGGCTACAATCAGCCCCAGCATTTT. Translation gives CASSLAGYNQPQHF.

This chain uses TRBV6-5 with TRBJ2-2; 10 bases align to TRBD1. The CDR3 length is 13 residues. The J segment lost 3 bases and the V segment lost 10 bases, leaving 2 bases of the junction unmatched. The germline gives CDR1 MNHEY, CDR2 SVGAGI. This CDR3 reads CATGTGDTGELFF. As DNA, the CDR3 is TGTGCCACAGGGACAGGGGACACCGGGGAGCTGTTTTTT.

This chain connects TRBV5-1 to TRBJ1-1, with TRBD1 matching over 7 bases. Germline V gene data show CDR1 as SGHRS and CDR2 as YFSETQ. The CDR3 has 13 residues. The junction had 4 bases not matched to a gene; V was cut back by 1 base and J by 7 bases. The CDR3 sequence: CASSLLGTDEAFF. CDR3 DNA: TGCGCCAGCAGCTTGTTAGGGACAGATGAAGCTTTCTTT.

The rearrangement joins TRBV19 to TRBJ2-1, with unresolved D. Germline loops: CDR1 LNHDA, CDR2 SQIVND (reference sequence). This CDR3 region has 12 residues. Trimming stripped 1 base from V and 7 bases from J, with 5 bases between. CDR3 sequence: CASSIVRNEQFF. Written as DNA, the CDR3 is TGTGCCAGTAGTATAGTGAGGAATGAGCAGTTCTTC.

J is TRBJ2-7 and V is TRBV7-9; 9 positions match TRBD1. With V trimmed by 3 bases and J by 5 bases, 8 bases remained unmatched. From germline, CDR1 is SEHNR and CDR2 FQNEAQ (reference sequence). The CDR3 length is 15 residues. The CDR3 loop reads CASSLRTGVDHEQYF. The CDR3 DNA is TGTGCCAGCAGCTTGAGGACAGGGGTAGACCACGAGCAGTACTTC.

The chain links TRBV7-9 to TRBJ2-5; TRBD2 matches at 9 bases. The CDR3 spans 15 residues. Trimming removed 7 bases from V and 0 bases from J; junction bases left unmatched: 6. Germline CDR1 is SEHNR and CDR2 is FQNEAQ (reference sequence). The CDR3 spells CASTNLAGHQETQYF. The CDR3 DNA follows: TGTGCCAGCACCAACCTAGCGGGGCACCAAGAGACCCAGTACTTC.

The CDR3 region is CASSLEGTISTDTQYF. The CDR3 DNA reads TGTGCCAGCAGCTTAGAGGGCACCATTAGCACAGATACGCAGTATTTT. This chain uses TRBV11-3 with TRBJ2-3; the D is unclear. V was cut by 0 bases and J by 0 bases, with 10 bases left in between. CDR1 SGHNT and CDR2 YENEEA come from the germline V gene. CDR3 length: 16 amino acids.

The chain combines TRBV6-5 with TRBJ2-6; D possibly corresponds to TRBD1 (5 bases). V was pared by 7 bases and J by 1 base, with 11 bases between. Germline CDR1 is MNHEY and CDR2 is SVGAGI. This CDR3 is 15 amino acids long. The DNA for the CDR3 is TGTGCCAGCACCGAGACAGCATCTGGGGCCAACGTCCTGACTTTC. It encodes CASTETASGANVLTF.

This clone appeared a few times. V gene TRBV11-3 combines with J gene TRBJ2-4, with no clear D. V was clipped by 4 bases and J by 0 bases, with 13 bases between them. CDR3 length: 16 residues. CDR1 is SGHNT, CDR2 YENEEA, per germline. In DNA, the CDR3 is TGTGCCAGCAGCTCCGAGGCCAGTCTAGCCAAAAACATTCAGTACTTC. This gives the protein CASSSEASLAKNIQYF.

The CDR3 bases are TGCGCCAGCAGCCAAGGCCTAGCGGGGAACACAGATACGCAGTATTTT. Protein sequence: CASSQGLAGNTDTQYF. V is TRBV4-1 and J is TRBJ2-3, with 9 bases fitting TRBD2. The trim removed 1 base at V and 2 bases at J, leaving 4 bases unmatched. This CDR3 region has 16 residues. Germline-derived CDR1 and CDR2 are MGHRA and YSYEKL.

The chain recombines TRBV19 with TRBJ2-7; 8 positions agree with TRBD2. The length of the CDR3 is 18 residues. The germline V gene has CDR1 LNHDA and CDR2 SQIVND (reference sequence). Unmatched junction bases numbered 12, after V lost 0 bases and J lost 2 bases. The chain's CDR3 is CASSIDVVGSGAAYEQYF. In DNA, the CDR3 is TGTGCCAGTAGTATAGATGTGGTTGGTAGCGGGGCCGCCTACGAGCAGTACTTC.

The chain combines TRBV9 with TRBJ1-4; 10 bases map to TRBD1. V lost 3 bases to trimming and J lost 7 bases; unmatched junction nucleotides: 6. Germline CDR1 SGDLS, CDR2 YYNGEE. CDR3 length: 15 amino acids. The CDR3 nucleotides read TGTGCCAGCAGCGCCTGGACAGGGGGATTTGAAAAACTGTTTTTT. The encoded protein is CASSAWTGGFEKLFF. Complete variable domain (other parts from reference TRBV9 and TRBJ1-4): DSGVTQTPKHLITATGQRVTLRCSPRSGDLSVYWYQQSLDQGLQFLIQYYNGEERAKGNILERFSAQQFPDLHSELNLSSLELGDSALYFCASSAWTGGFEKLFFGSGTQLSVL.

This clone was counted between two and nine times. For the CDR3, the DNA is TGTGCCAGCAGCCAAGAGCCTAGCGGAATGAGAGGGAAAAATGAGCAGTTCTTC. Translated, it gives CASSQEPSGMRGKNEQFF. The chain combines TRBV4-2 with TRBJ2-1, with TRBD2 matching 7 bases. Germline trimming cut 0 bases from V and 7 bases from J; bases unmatched to any gene: 15. This CDR3 is 18 amino acids long. Germline CDR1 LGHNA, CDR2 YNFKEQ.

This chain links TRBV14 with TRBJ1-2, with TRBD1 matching over 8 bases. V lost 4 bases and J lost 4; bases outside the gene matches: 8. The germline V gene has CDR1 SGHDN and CDR2 FVKESK. The CDR3 has 15 amino acids. The CDR3 spells CASSRTGGGFYGYTF. CDR3 DNA sequence: TGTGCCAGCAGCCGAACAGGGGGGGGCTTCTATGGCTACACCTTC.

The chain is built from TRBV7-8 and TRBJ1-1; weak D call: TRBD1 (5 bases). Trimming left V 4 bases short and J 5 bases short, with 14 bases between. The CDR3 is made up of 14 amino acids. Germline CDR1 and CDR2: SGHVS and FQNEAQ. The CDR3 sequence is CASSSVRGGTEAFF. The CDR3 DNA reads as TGTGCCAGCAGCTCGGTACGGGGGGGGACTGAAGCTTTCTTT.

V gene TRBV7-2 combines with J gene TRBJ2-7; maybe TRBD1 (5 bases). The ends were cut back, 3 bases at V and 2 bases at J, with 8 bases in the middle. Germline CDR1 reads SGHTA; CDR2 reads FQGNSA. The CDR3 sequence is 13 residues long. The CDR3 spells CASSFSRAYEQYF. CDR3 nucleotides: TGTGCCAGCAGCTTTTCCAGGGCCTACGAGCAGTACTTC.

The CDR3 sequence is CASSMGESPRRGRRPSNEQFF. The DNA for the CDR3 is TGTGCCAGCAGCATGGGGGAAAGCCCTAGGCGCGGGAGGCGCCCTTCTAACGAGCAGTTCTTC. The chain combines TRBV14 with TRBJ2-1; 8 positions match TRBD2. This CDR3 region has 21 residues. Germline lookup yields CDR1 SGHDN and CDR2 FVKESK. Trimming cost V 5 bases and J 10 bases; bases outside gene matches: 31.

CDR3 protein: CAWGGDSNEKLFF. CDR3 bases: TGTGCCTGGGGGGGGGACTCTAATGAAAAACTGTTTTTT. The chain recombines TRBV30 with TRBJ1-4; D possibly corresponds to TRBD1 (5 bases). The CDR3 length is 13 residues. Trimming removed 5 bases at V and 3 bases at J, with 10 bases between. Germline V lookup: CDR1 GTSNPN, CDR2 SVGIG (reference sequence).

The J gene is TRBJ2-7, the V gene TRBV11-1, with D possibly TRBD2 on 6 matching bases. The CDR3 covers 14 residues. V was trimmed by 3 bases and J by 1 base, leaving 10 bases between them. CDR1 and CDR2 from the germline V gene are SGHAT and FQDESV (reference sequence). CDR3 sequence: CASSLGGGSYEQYF. CDR3 sequence (DNA): TGTGCCAGCAGCTTGGGGGGAGGATCCTACGAGCAGTACTTC.

This clone was detected only once. The V call is TRBV29-1, the J call TRBJ2-3, with TRBD2 as a possible D gene (5 bases). Germline CDR1 is SQVTM and CDR2 is ANQGSEA. Trimming cost V 6 bases and J 7 bases, with 11 bases left between them. The CDR3 contains 11 residues. CDR3 sequence (DNA): TGCAGCGTAGAGGAGGATTATACGCAGTATTTT. Encoded protein: CSVEEDYTQYF.

V gene TRBV5-6 combines with J gene TRBJ2-1; possibly TRBD2 for D (6 bases). CDR3 size: 13 residues. Trimming took 0 bases from V and 8 from J, leaving 9 bases between them. Germline CDR1 and CDR2: SGHDT and YYEEEE. The CDR3 bases are TGTGCCAGCAGCTTGGGGGAGGCAGATGAGCAGTTCTTC. This sequence encodes CASSLGEADEQFF. The full variable domain, with the rest looked up from reference TRBV5-6 and TRBJ2-1, is DAGVTQSPTHLIKTRGQQVTLRCSPKSGHDTVSWYQQALGQGPQFIFQYYEEEERQRGNFPDRFSGHQFPNYSSELNVNALLLGDSALYLCASSLGEADEQFFGPGTRLTVL.